This TCR beta chain was captured by sequencing in a study of identifying expanded T cells in peripheral blood. Study findings and constraints: Differentially abundant clones: 0.95 to 1.5 between replicates, about 15 at roughly 13 days, 18 to 20 at four. Clone count variance between approximately two-week samples rose with total template count.

Healthy donors had no documented immune events, such as infections, while sampled. V shed 0 bases and J shed 3 bases, with 6 bases lying between them. Germline lookup yields CDR1 SGDLS and CDR2 YYNGEE. The CDR3 loop spans 13 amino acids. With regard to this clone: No antigen is known for it.

The method was immunoSEQ multiplex PCR; TCRdb's version includes in-frame clones alone and lacks a portion of them. The data hold about 110,000 clones, with around 89% observed a single time. The sequence was obtained from a person aged 18 to 69 in good health. The rearrangement uses TRBV9 and TRBJ1-1; D remains ambiguous. Sequencing was performed on blood. This CDR3 reads CASSVVPHTEAFF. In nucleotides, the CDR3 is TGTGCCAGCAGCGTAGTCCCCCACACTGAAGCTTTCTTT.